These 24 T cell receptor beta chains came from one sample sequenced in a study of T cells in Graves' hyperthyroidism and ophthalmopathy. Amplified TCR beta CDR3 regions came from RNA transcripts. An initial round of RT-PCR targeting the TCR CDR3 relied on the HTBI primer set. One entry per CDR3 protein, called by TCRdb with MiXCR from the multiplex PCR reads. The table lists hundreds of thousands of distinct CDR3 sequences, approximately 14% of them singletons. Sequencing was done on a sample of blood. The source of these receptors is a woman aged 35 to 49 with Graves' hyperthyroidism.

This clonotype was observed at least ten times. This sequence joins TRBV28 and TRBJ2-3; maybe TRBD2 (6 bases). The CDR3 totals 15 residues. The germline V gene encodes CDR1 MDHEN and CDR2 SYDVKM. Trimming left V 5 bases short and J 6 bases short, with 18 bases between. The CDR3 DNA is TGTGCCAGCAGTCCCCCGCGGGAAAAATCTGATACGCAGTATTTT. Encoded protein: CASSPPREKSDTQYF.

This chain joins TRBV25-1 and TRBJ1-4; no clear D. Germline V lookup: CDR1 MGHDK, CDR2 SYGVNS. The CDR3 loop spans 17 amino acids. V lost 8 bases, J lost 0 bases, and 19 bases lay in between. The CDR3 sequence: CASSVGIRMATNEKLFF. CDR3 sequence (DNA): TGTGCCAGCTCCGTAGGGATCAGGATGGCAACTAATGAAAAACTGTTTTTT.

Turning to this clonotype: A much larger clone lies one base from this, so it may be a read error. This chain connects TRBV7-2 to TRBJ1-2, with D tentatively TRBD1 (5 bases). The V gene's germline CDR1 is SGHTA and CDR2 FQGNSA. With 4 bases removed from V and 2 bases from J, the gap between germline ends came to 5 bases. The length of the CDR3 is 12 residues. The chain's CDR3 is CTSSWDNYGYTF. The DNA of the CDR3 is TGTACCAGCAGCTGGGACAACTATGGCTACACCTTC.

To note about this clonotype: Relative to the germline gene, one junction end is altered; a read error may explain this. The rearrangement links TRBV7-8 to TRBJ2-1; D call uncertain. The CDR3 sequence is 17 residues long. CDR1 SGHVS and CDR2 FQNEAQ come from the germline V gene. The CDR3 loop is CASSSTSGNPSYDEQFF. The CDR3 region has the DNA TGTGCCAGCAGCTCAACTTCTGGGAACCCCTCCTACGATGAGCAGTTCTTC.

A few counts support this clonotype. The V gene is TRBV6-5, the J gene TRBJ1-5; D is undetermined. CDR3 length: 14 amino acids. Trimming left V 0 bases short and J 2 bases short, with 5 bases between. Germline V gene data show CDR1 as MNHEY and CDR2 as SVGAGI. CDR3 region: CASSYSFGNQPQHF. The CDR3, as DNA: TGTGCCAGCAGTTACTCGTTCGGCAATCAGCCCCAGCATTTT.

Many counts were recorded for this clonotype. CDR3 nucleotides: TGCAGCGTTGAAGGGGACCCCAATGAGCAGTTCTTC. Amino acids: CSVEGDPNEQFF. J is TRBJ2-1 and V is TRBV29-1, with D perhaps matching TRBD1 or TRBD2 (5 bases each). In germline, CDR1 is SQVTM, CDR2 ANQGSEA. The CDR3 is made up of 12 amino acids. V dropped 1 base and J dropped 6 bases, with 7 bases sitting between them.

Only a few counts were recorded for this clonotype. V and J are TRBV10-1 and TRBJ2-1, with 11 bases aligning to TRBD2. The germline CDR1 and CDR2 sequences are WNHNN and SYGVQD (reference sequence). V dropped 4 bases and J dropped 7; count of bases not matched to a gene: 6. CDR3 size: 15 residues. CDR3 residues: CASSGETSGNNEQFF. CDR3 DNA: TGCGCCAGCAGTGGTGAGACTAGCGGGAATAATGAGCAGTTCTTC.

V usage is TRBV28 and J usage is TRBJ1-5; no firm D call. V lost 3 bases, J lost 5 bases, and 5 bases lay in between. The germline V gene has CDR1 MDHEN and CDR2 SYDVKM. This CDR3 region has 12 residues. CDR3 residues: CASSFLYQPQHF. Here the CDR3 DNA reads TGTGCCAGCAGTTTCCTTTATCAGCCCCAGCATTTT. The complete variable domain, with remaining parts taken from reference TRBV28 and TRBJ1-5, reads DVKVTQSSRYLVKRTGEKVFLECVQDMDHENMFWYRQDPGLGLRLIYFSYDVKMKEKGDIPEGYSVSREKKERFSLILESASTNQTSMYLCASSFLYQPQHFGDGTRLSIL.

The CDR3 sequence is CASSYSQGGMLSEAFF. The CDR3, as DNA: TGTGCCAGCAGTTACTCTCAGGGGGGTATGCTATCTGAAGCTTTCTTT. The V call is TRBV6-5, the J call TRBJ1-1; 7 bases match TRBD1. This CDR3 comprises 16 residues. V trimming: 0 bases; J trimming: 6 bases; junction bases outside the gene matches: 10. Germline V gene data show CDR1 as MNHEY and CDR2 as SVGAGI.

This clonotype has at least ten counts. V is TRBV12-3 or TRBV12-4 and J is TRBJ2-5, with 7 positions matching TRBD2. CDR3 size: 17 residues. V was pared by 2 bases and J by 4 bases, with 13 bases of the junction left unmatched. Here the CDR3 reads CASSLRRLAESGETQYF. CDR3 nucleotide sequence: TGTGCCAGCAGTTTAAGGAGGCTAGCGGAGTCGGGAGAGACCCAGTACTTC.

The chain employs TRBV9 and TRBJ2-5; TRBD1 agrees at 9 bases. The CDR3 is 16 amino acids. Germline loops: CDR1 SGDLS, CDR2 YYNGEE. The V and J ends lost 2 bases and 4 bases, in that order; junction bases with no gene match: 9. This CDR3 is CASSVSGTGLGETQYF. CDR3 DNA sequence: TGTGCCAGCAGCGTCTCCGGGACAGGGTTGGGAGAGACCCAGTACTTC.

This clonotype was seen at least ten times. This chain's CDR3 is CASSLAGQGDTEAFF. CDR3 in DNA: TGCGCCAGCAGCTTAGCTGGACAGGGCGACACTGAAGCTTTCTTT. The V call is TRBV5-1, the J call TRBJ1-1; 8 bases map to TRBD1. V lost 2 bases, J lost 3 bases, and 6 bases stayed unmatched. Germline V lookup: CDR1 SGHRS, CDR2 YFSETQ. The CDR3 extends over 15 amino acids.

To note about this clonotype: A single base separates this from a much larger clone, so it may be a read error. This likely comes from a read error, as the CDR3 has no conserved phenylalanine or tryptophan at its end. V gene TRBV6-9 combines with J gene TRBJ1-3, with D possibly matching TRBD1 (5 bases). The CDR3 runs 15 residues. The germline gives CDR1 MNHGY, CDR2 SVAAGI. The ends were cut back, 3 bases at V and 0 bases at J, with 9 bases in the middle. The CDR3 loop reads CASSYGGISGNTIYL. CDR3 in DNA: TGTGCCAGCAGTTACGGGGGAATCTCTGGAAACACCATATATCTT.

The chain combines TRBV25-1 with TRBJ2-1, with TRBD1 identical over 7 bases. The ends lost 5 bases at V and 4 bases at J; junction bases unmatched: 11. There are 16 residues in the CDR3. Germline-derived CDR1 and CDR2 are MGHDK and SYGVNS. The CDR3 DNA follows: TGTGCCAGCAGTAGCCAGACAGGGAACGATTACAATGAGCAGTTCTTC. It specifies CASSSQTGNDYNEQFF.

This clonotype was detected ten times or more. CDR3 loop: CATSEGDYEQYF. The DNA for the CDR3 is TGTGCCACCAGTGAGGGGGACTACGAGCAGTACTTC. The genes are TRBV24-1 and TRBJ2-7, with D possibly being TRBD1 or TRBD2 (5 bases each). Trimming took 4 bases from V and 3 from J, leaving 6 bases between them. The V gene's germline CDR1 is KGHDR and CDR2 SFDVKD. The CDR3 runs 12 residues.

This clonotype was seen only a few times. V gene TRBV29-1 combines with J gene TRBJ2-6, with TRBD1 matching over 9 bases. V trimming: 5 bases; J trimming: 12 bases; junction bases outside the gene matches: 8. The CDR3 has 13 amino acids. Per germline, CDR1 SQVTM and CDR2 ANQGSEA. The CDR3 bases are TGCAGCGTTCGTAGGACAGGGGATATCGTCCTGACTTTC. Translation: CSVRRTGDIVLTF.

This clonotype came up many times. This rearrangement joins TRBV2 to TRBJ1-2, with unresolved D. This CDR3 spans 12 amino acids. Deletions cut 7 bases from V and 0 bases from J, with 6 bases between. The germline V gene encodes CDR1 SNHLY and CDR2 FYNNEI. CDR3 nucleotides: TGTGCCAGCAATGGAGCTAACTATGGCTACACCTTC. Its translation is CASNGANYGYTF.

The rearrangement joins TRBV6-1 to TRBJ2-1, with 7 bases fitting TRBD2. CDR3 length equals 17 residues. J lost 3 bases, V lost 2 bases, and 10 bases had no gene match. Germline CDR1 reads MNHNS; CDR2 reads SASEGT. This chain's CDR3 is CASSEPRAGVFYNEQFF. The CDR3 coding sequence is TGTGCCAGCAGTGAACCGCGGGCGGGAGTGTTCTACAATGAGCAGTTCTTC.

Details on this clonotype: A read error is possible here, since a much larger clone lies one base away. The chain is built from TRBV11-3 and TRBJ1-2, with unresolved D. Germline-derived CDR1 and CDR2 are SGHNT and YENEEA. This CDR3 comprises 13 residues. CDR3 region: CASILDKEYGYTF. The CDR3 DNA follows: TGTGCCAGCATCTTAGATAAGGAATATGGCTACACCTTC.

CDR3 in DNA: TGTGCCAGCAGTTTCGGGGCAGGGCGGCTCTATGGCTACACCTTC. It is translated as CASSFGAGRLYGYTF. The chain is built from TRBV28 and TRBJ1-2; maybe TRBD1 (5 bases). Deletions cut 3 bases from V and 4 bases from J, with 15 bases between. From germline, CDR1 is MDHEN and CDR2 SYDVKM. CDR3 size: 15 residues.

This clonotype has more than one count but fewer than ten. The chain is built from TRBV5-1 and TRBJ1-3; D unresolved. CDR3 size: 13 residues. CDR1 and CDR2 from the germline V gene are SGHRS and YFSETQ. V shed 4 bases and J shed 4 bases, with 9 bases lying between them. The CDR3 reads CASSPHGGNTIYF. CDR3 DNA: TGCGCCAGCAGCCCCCACGGAGGAAACACCATATATTTT.

The rearrangement joins TRBV20-1 to TRBJ2-3; D uncertain. The V gene lost 0 bases and the J gene lost 0 bases, with 10 bases spanning the gap. CDR1 is DFQATT and CDR2 is SNEGSKA in the germline V gene (reference sequence). The CDR3 contains 15 residues. The CDR3 region has the DNA TGCAGTGCTAGAGATCGGGTTACTAGCACAGATACGCAGTATTTT. This gives the protein CSARDRVTSTDTQYF.

At least ten counts were recorded for this clonotype. The chain couples TRBV5-5 to TRBJ2-3; 10 bases fit TRBD2. The ends lost 1 base at V and 4 bases at J; junction bases unmatched: 6. This CDR3 is 16 amino acids long. CDR1 is SGHKS and CDR2 is YYEKEE in the germline V gene (reference sequence). CDR3 in DNA: TGTGCCAGCAGCTTGCTGGTAGCGGGAGGTCCAGATACGCAGTATTTT. Encoded protein: CASSLLVAGGPDTQYF.

This rearrangement joins TRBV19 to TRBJ1-5; a possible D gene is TRBD1 (5 bases). From germline, CDR1 is LNHDA and CDR2 SQIVND (reference sequence). V was clipped by 8 bases and J by 0 bases, with 14 bases between them. CDR3 size: 15 residues. The DNA of the CDR3 is TGTGCCAGTTCTACATGGGGGGTTAGCAATCAGCCCCAGCATTTT. Protein: CASSTWGVSNQPQHF.